This paragraph covers one T cell receptor beta chain sequence. Its antigen is as yet unknown. The junction departs from the called germline gene at one end, perhaps through a read error. The data originate from a study of PD-L1 blockade in urothelial cancer. Looking at the study overall: About 85% of the 29 patients were males with bladder-origin urothelial cancer.

Overall study findings and caveats: It was durable-benefit patients whose tumor-associated blood clones expanded more at 3 weeks.

Generated by immunoSEQ multiplex PCR, the TCRdb table keeps only in-frame clones and is missing some. The sample has some 40,000 clones, roughly 80% seen once. The CDR3 has 10 amino acids. In germline, CDR1 is MRHNA, CDR2 SNTAGT. The time point: peripheral blood 6 weeks after treatment start. The receptor comes from a man aged 40-49 years with urothelial cancer. The rearrangement joins TRBV6-4 to TRBJ1-1, with 7 bases identical to TRBD1. Specimen: PBMCs, collected around atezolizumab (anti-PD-L1) treatment. CDR3 loop: CAGRDSECNF. The CDR3 nucleotides read TGTGCCGGACGGGACAGCGAGTGTAACTTT.